This T cell receptor beta chain was captured by sequencing in a study of cytomegalovirus exposure and HLA in healthy donors. This clone was counted a single time. Use of 60 Vbeta and 13 Jbeta primers characterized the PCR. TCRdb's table, derived via immunoSEQ multiplex PCR, lists solely in-frame clones and lacks some. In the table there are approximately 80,000 clones, around 70% of which are singletons. Germline lookup yields CDR1 SNHLY and CDR2 FYNNEI. The CDR3 has 15 amino acids. The ends lost 3 bases at V and 4 bases at J; junction bases unmatched: 6. The receptor's source is a woman in her 40s in good health and CMV-seropositive. The specimen was PBMCs. This chain connects TRBV2 to TRBJ2-1; 7 bases align to TRBD2. CDR3 nucleotide sequence: TGTGCCAGCAGTGAGCAGCGGGGACCTTACAATGAGCAGTTCTTC. As protein: CASSEQRGPYNEQFF.